The 18 T cell receptor beta chains reported below all come from one sample, sequenced in a study of cytomegalovirus exposure and HLA in healthy donors. It was with 60 Vbeta and 13 Jbeta primers that the PCR ran. Generated by immunoSEQ multiplex PCR, the TCRdb table keeps only in-frame clones and is missing some. The sample shows some 120,000 clones, more than 70% of them seen only once. Sequencing was done on a sample of PBMCs. The receptors originated from a man aged 45 to 65 in good health and CMV-seronegative.

J is TRBJ2-7 and V is TRBV7-9, with 9 bases that match TRBD1. V lost 5 bases and J lost 4; bases outside the gene matches: 21. Germline CDR1 SEHNR, CDR2 FQNEAQ (reference sequence). The length of the CDR3 is 19 residues. DNA for the CDR3: TGTGCCAGCAGCCGAGGGCCACCGGGACAGGGATCTTTGAGGTACGAGCAGTACTTC. Amino acids: CASSRGPPGQGSLRYEQYF.

The rearrangement joins TRBV5-1 to TRBJ1-4, with 7 bases aligning to TRBD1. Trimming cost V 3 bases and J 8 bases; bases outside gene matches: 10. The CDR3 has 15 amino acids. Germline V gives CDR1 SGHRS, CDR2 YFSETQ. CDR3 nucleotide sequence: TGCGCCAGCAGCTCTTACCGGGACAGTGGGGAAAAACTGTTTTTT. It translates to CASSSYRDSGEKLFF. Full variable domain (outside the CDR3, taken from reference TRBV5-1 and TRBJ1-4): KAGVTQTPRYLIKTRGQQVTLSCSPISGHRSVSWYQQTPGQGLQFLFEYFSETQRNKGNFPGRFSGRQFSNSRSEMNVSTLELGDSALYLCASSSYRDSGEKLFFGSGTQLSVL.

The chain recombines TRBV2 with TRBJ2-1; possible D gene TRBD2, 6 bases. V lost 8 bases to trimming and J lost 2 bases, with 16 bases between them. Germline values: CDR1 SNHLY, CDR2 FYNNEI. The CDR3 has 15 amino acids. Written as DNA, the CDR3 is TGTGCCAGCCCCGGGGGAAGCGAGGCCTACAATGAGCAGTTCTTC. This translates into CASPGGSEAYNEQFF.

V and J are TRBV5-4 and TRBJ2-3; 10 bases fit TRBD2. There are 13 residues in the CDR3. CDR1 is SGHNT and CDR2 is YYREEE in the germline V gene (reference sequence). V lost 4 bases to trimming and J lost 15 bases; unmatched junction nucleotides: 11. CDR3 loop: CASSPTGSGGAYF. CDR3 bases: TGTGCCAGCAGCCCCACCGGGAGCGGGGGGGCCTATTTT.

About this clone itself: The junction differs from germline at one of its ends, possibly a read error. The CDR3 coding sequence is TGTTCCAGCAGCTCTGGGGGCTTCCCCAAGGACTTC. The encoded protein is CSSSSGGFPKDF. The chain employs TRBV7-9 and TRBJ2-5, with D perhaps matching TRBD1 (6 bases). Per the germline V gene, CDR1 is SEHNR and CDR2 is FQNEAQ (reference sequence). CDR3 length: 12 amino acids.

A few counts support this clone. The rearrangement links TRBV28 to TRBJ2-7, with TRBD1 matching over 7 bases. Germline V gives CDR1 MDHEN, CDR2 SYDVKM. With 4 bases clipped from V and 3 bases from J, the junction kept 9 bases outside the gene matches. This CDR3 contains 15 residues. As DNA, the CDR3 is TGTGCCAGCAGTTCCTCGACAGGGTGGGGCTACGAGCAGTACTTC. It encodes CASSSSTGWGYEQYF.

The chain recombines TRBV28 with TRBJ1-2, with D perhaps TRBD1 (6 bases). CDR3 length: 13 amino acids. V shed 6 bases and J shed 3 bases, with 11 bases lying between them. From germline, CDR1 is MDHEN and CDR2 SYDVKM. This chain's CDR3 is CASSLGGDYGYTF. The CDR3 bases are TGTGCCAGCAGCCTAGGGGGAGACTATGGCTACACCTTC.

The chain is built from TRBV28 and TRBJ2-1; D ambiguous. Germline V gene data show CDR1 as MDHEN and CDR2 as SYDVKM. There are 15 residues in the CDR3. The V end lost 2 bases, the J end lost 1 base, and 9 bases lay between the germline ends. In DNA, the CDR3 is TGTGCCAGCAGTTTAGCACTGCAATCCTACAATGAGCAGTTCTTC. It codes for CASSLALQSYNEQFF.

The V and J genes are TRBV7-3 and TRBJ2-7; D is possibly TRBD2 (6 bases). CDR1 SGHTA and CDR2 FQGTGA come from the germline V gene. Trimming shortened V by 2 bases and J by 5 bases, and 13 bases separated the two germline ends. The CDR3 extends over 14 amino acids. DNA of the CDR3: TGTGCCAGCAGCTTATCTGGCGGGGATCACGAGCAGTACTTC. This codes for CASSLSGGDHEQYF.

V is TRBV5-1 and J is TRBJ2-6; 10 bases align to TRBD1. Germline trimming cut 4 bases from V and 2 bases from J; bases unmatched to any gene: 9. The CDR3 sequence is 18 residues long. Germline V CDR1 and CDR2: SGHRS, YFSETQ. The CDR3 DNA is TGCGCCAGCAGCCGAGTGACAGGGGGCGCAGCTGGGGCCAACGTCCTGACTTTC. Translation: CASSRVTGGAAGANVLTF.

This clone was detected once. The genes are TRBV11-2 and TRBJ1-2; D remains ambiguous. Germline assignment: CDR1 SGHAT and CDR2 FQNNGV. The CDR3 sequence is 15 residues long. V gave up 5 bases and J gave up 0 bases, with 13 bases separating them. Here the CDR3 DNA reads TGTGCCAGCAGCGCTACTCGGGTAGCTAACTATGGCTACACCTTC. Its protein product is CASSATRVANYGYTF. Filled out from reference TRBV11-2 and TRBJ1-2, the complete variable domain reads EAGVAQSPRYKIIEKRQSVAFWCNPISGHATLYWYQQILGQGPKLLIQFQNNGVVDDSQLPKDRFSAERLKGVDSTLKIQPAKLEDSAVYLCASSATRVANYGYTFGSGTRLTVV.

The rearrangement joins TRBV6-5 to TRBJ1-5; the match to TRBD1 covers 7 bases. The CDR3 length is 13 residues. In germline, CDR1 is MNHEY, CDR2 SVGAGI. V lost 6 bases and J lost 7; bases outside the gene matches: 6. The CDR3 DNA reads as TGTGCCAGCAGGGGGACAGTTTCACAGCCCCAGCATTTT. This encodes CASRGTVSQPQHF.

This chain joins TRBV29-1 and TRBJ2-1, with D uncertain. Germline values: CDR1 SQVTM, CDR2 ANQGSEA. The CDR3 runs 10 residues. The V end was cut by 7 bases, the J end by 12 bases, with 13 bases between. CDR3 coding DNA: TGCAGCGGGGTGACCGGGTGGCAGTTCTTC. Residues: CSGVTGWQFF.

V is TRBV9 and J is TRBJ1-2, with TRBD1 matching over 7 bases. The CDR3 is made up of 16 amino acids. Germline V gives CDR1 SGDLS, CDR2 YYNGEE. Trimming removed 0 bases from V and 7 bases from J; junction bases left unmatched: 12. In DNA form, the CDR3 reads TGTGCCAGCAGCGTAGGTCCCACAGGGGTGTCTCTTGGCTACACCTTC. Amino acids: CASSVGPTGVSLGYTF.

Only one count was recorded for this clone. The chain is built from TRBV29-1 and TRBJ1-2; a weak D match, TRBD1 (5 bases). CDR1 SQVTM and CDR2 ANQGSEA come from the germline V gene. The V gene lost 1 base and the J gene lost 4 bases, with 16 bases spanning the gap. The CDR3 length is 15 residues. CDR3 coding DNA: TGCAGCGTTGAAGGCCCGCTCCCGACAGCCTATGGCTACACCTTC. This sequence encodes CSVEGPLPTAYGYTF.

The chain combines TRBV9 with TRBJ2-2; 9 bases are a match to TRBD2. V was pared by 0 bases and J by 2 bases, with 8 bases of the junction left unmatched. CDR3 length: 18 amino acids. Per germline, CDR1 SGDLS and CDR2 YYNGEE. The CDR3: CASSVASSGGSNTGELFF. The CDR3 DNA is TGTGCCAGCAGCGTAGCTAGTAGCGGGGGATCTAACACCGGGGAGCTGTTTTTT.

The chain uses TRBV5-5 and TRBJ2-7, with 9 nucleotides matching TRBD2. CDR3 size: 15 residues. The germline CDR1 and CDR2 sequences are SGHKS and YYEKEE (reference sequence). V dropped 5 bases and J dropped 6; count of bases not matched to a gene: 12. CDR3 bases: TGTGCCAGCAGACCCGGACTAGCGAGGGGTATCGAGCAGTACTTC. Protein: CASRPGLARGIEQYF.

This clone was observed a few times. This chain connects TRBV5-1 to TRBJ2-1; TRBD2 aligns across 13 bases. Germline V CDR1 and CDR2: SGHRS, YFSETQ. Trimming at V came to 0 bases and at J to 7 bases, leaving 7 bases not matched to a gene. This CDR3 comprises 17 residues. CDR3 region: CASSLGLGTSGENEQFF. CDR3 nucleotide sequence: TGCGCCAGCAGCTTGGGCCTGGGGACTAGCGGGGAGAATGAGCAGTTCTTC.